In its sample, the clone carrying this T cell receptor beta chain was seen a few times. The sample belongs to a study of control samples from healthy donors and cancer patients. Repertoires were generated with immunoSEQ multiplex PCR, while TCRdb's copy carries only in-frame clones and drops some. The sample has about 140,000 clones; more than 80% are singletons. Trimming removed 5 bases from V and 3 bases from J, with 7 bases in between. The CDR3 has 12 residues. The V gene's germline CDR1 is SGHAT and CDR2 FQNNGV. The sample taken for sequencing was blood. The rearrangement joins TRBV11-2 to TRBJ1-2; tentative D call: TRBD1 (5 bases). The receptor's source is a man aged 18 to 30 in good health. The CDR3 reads CASSPGHYGYTF. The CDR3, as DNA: TGTGCCAGCAGCCCGGGACACTATGGCTACACCTTC.